Listed below are T cell receptor beta chains from one sample, sequenced in a study of technical replicates of blood from a few donors. Only in-frame clones appear in the TCRdb table, and some are missing; sequencing was by immunoSEQ multiplex PCR. This table has about 73,000 clones, 90% to 95% appearing once. Specimen: PBMCs. Receptors were obtained from a human donor in good health. Some clones in this sample may be carry-over from other donors' samples. Each CDR3 is given with its conserved first and last residue. A D gene is named only where the DNA matches it firmly. Only part of the rows carry a size: once, few, many, or a class if the clone is expanded.

d_call: -; clone_size: -; v_call: TRBV18; j_call: TRBJ1-1; cdr3_aa: CASSPRGMNTEAFF; cdr3_nt: TGTGCCAGCTCACCTAGGGGCATGAACACTGAAGCTTTCTTT
d_call: -; clone_size: -; v_call: TRBV7-2; j_call: TRBJ2-7; cdr3_aa: CASSSRYSGRTYEQYF; cdr3_nt: TGTGCCAGCAGCTCCCGATATAGCGGAAGAACCTACGAGCAGTACTTC
d_call: -; clone_size: -; v_call: TRBV2; j_call: TRBJ1-1; cdr3_aa: CASSEPVSNTEAFF; cdr3_nt: TGTGCCAGCAGTGAACCGGTATCGAACACTGAAGCTTTCTTT
d_call: -; clone_size: -; v_call: TRBV2; j_call: TRBJ1-1; cdr3_aa: CASYRDSGTEAFF; cdr3_nt: TGTGCCAGCTACCGGGATTCGGGGACTGAAGCTTTCTTT
d_call: TRBD1; clone_size: -; v_call: TRBV6-1; j_call: TRBJ1-5; cdr3_aa: CASSGDRGPYSNQPQHF; cdr3_nt: TGTGCCAGCAGTGGGGACAGGGGGCCCTATAGCAATCAGCCCCAGCATTTT
d_call: -; clone_size: -; v_call: TRBV4-1; j_call: TRBJ1-5; cdr3_aa: CASSQGLRGPSNQPQHF; cdr3_nt: TGCGCCAGCAGCCAAGGTCTCAGGGGACCTAGCAATCAGCCCCAGCATTTT
d_call: TRBD1; clone_size: -; v_call: TRBV18; j_call: TRBJ1-3; cdr3_aa: CASSPGQGGNTIYF; cdr3_nt: TGTGCCAGCTCACCCGGACAGGGAGGAAACACCATATATTTT
d_call: -; clone_size: -; v_call: TRBV19; j_call: TRBJ2-7; cdr3_aa: CASSKTDLLSYEQYF; cdr3_nt: TGTGCCAGTAGTAAGACAGACCTACTCTCCTACGAGCAGTACTTC
d_call: -; clone_size: -; v_call: TRBV7-8; j_call: TRBJ2-3; cdr3_aa: CASSLPPRGGDLTDTQYF; cdr3_nt: TGTGCCAGCAGCCTCCCCCCCAGGGGCGGAGATCTCACAGATACGCAGTATTTT
d_call: TRBD1; clone_size: -; v_call: TRBV29-1; j_call: TRBJ1-2; cdr3_aa: CSVGTGNYGYTF; cdr3_nt: TGCAGCGTCGGGACAGGAAACTATGGCTACACCTTC
d_call: -; clone_size: -; v_call: TRBV5-1; j_call: TRBJ2-5; cdr3_aa: CASSLAQGTTETQYF; cdr3_nt: TGCGCCAGCAGCTTGGCTCAGGGTACGACGGAGACCCAGTACTTC
d_call: -; clone_size: -; v_call: TRBV29-1; j_call: TRBJ2-1; cdr3_aa: CSVDPGTYYNEQFF; cdr3_nt: TGCAGCGTTGATCCCGGGACTTACTACAATGAGCAGTTCTTC
d_call: -; clone_size: -; v_call: TRBV20-1; j_call: TRBJ2-7; cdr3_aa: CSARQGHEQYF; cdr3_nt: TGCAGTGCTAGGCAGGGTCACGAGCAGTACTTC
d_call: -; clone_size: many; v_call: TRBV14; j_call: TRBJ1-1; cdr3_aa: CASSHGVPGAEAFF; cdr3_nt: TGTGCCAGCAGCCATGGGGTCCCAGGGGCTGAAGCTTTCTTT
d_call: -; clone_size: -; v_call: TRBV7-9; j_call: TRBJ2-5; cdr3_aa: CASSSGVATQYF; cdr3_nt: TGTGCCAGCAGCTCAGGGGTGGCGACCCAGTACTTC
d_call: TRBD2; clone_size: -; v_call: TRBV7-2; j_call: TRBJ2-7; cdr3_aa: CASSLSAGARPGSYEQYF; cdr3_nt: TGTGCCAGCAGCTTATCAGCGGGGGCTCGCCCGGGCTCCTACGAGCAGTACTTC
d_call: -; clone_size: -; v_call: TRBV7-6; j_call: TRBJ2-7; cdr3_aa: CASSSGLAVEQYF; cdr3_nt: TGTGCCAGCAGCTCTGGACTGGCAGTCGAGCAGTACTTC
d_call: -; clone_size: -; v_call: TRBV18; j_call: TRBJ1-5; cdr3_aa: CASSPNRGSGVAQHF; cdr3_nt: TGTGCCAGCTCACCGAACCGGGGATCAGGAGTAGCCCAGCATTTT
d_call: -; clone_size: -; v_call: TRBV21-1; j_call: TRBJ1-1; cdr3_aa: CASSNRDRRTEAFF; cdr3_nt: TGTGCCAGCAGCAACCGGGACAGACGCACTGAAGCTTTCTTT
d_call: -; clone_size: -; v_call: TRBV2; j_call: TRBJ1-3; cdr3_aa: CASRMTDRSGNTIYF; cdr3_nt: TGTGCCAGCAGGATGACAGACCGCTCTGGAAACACCATATATTTT
d_call: -; clone_size: -; v_call: TRBV7-2; j_call: TRBJ2-6; cdr3_aa: CASSLVAGRGANVLTF; cdr3_nt: TGTGCCAGCAGCTTAGTAGCAGGGAGGGGGGCCAACGTCCTGACTTTC
d_call: TRBD1; clone_size: -; v_call: TRBV7-9; j_call: TRBJ1-2; cdr3_aa: CASSPADTGANYGYTF; cdr3_nt: TGTGCCAGCAGCCCCGCGGACACAGGGGCCAACTATGGCTACACCTTC
d_call: TRBD1; clone_size: -; v_call: TRBV5-6; j_call: TRBJ2-1; cdr3_aa: CASSWRNIRTGKGNEQFF; cdr3_nt: TGTGCCAGCAGCTGGAGAAATATTCGGACAGGGAAGGGGAATGAGCAGTTCTTC
d_call: -; clone_size: -; v_call: TRBV19; j_call: TRBJ2-1; cdr3_aa: CASSTGSYNEQFF; cdr3_nt: TGTGCCAGTAGTACAGGGTCCTACAATGAGCAGTTCTTC
d_call: TRBD1; clone_size: -; v_call: TRBV11-2; j_call: TRBJ2-7; cdr3_aa: CASTALGTGITEQYF; cdr3_nt: TGTGCCAGCACCGCCTTGGGGACAGGGATCACCGAGCAGTACTTC
d_call: -; clone_size: -; v_call: TRBV6-1; j_call: TRBJ1-1; cdr3_aa: CATRPRGAFF; cdr3_nt: TGTGCCACCCGCCCCAGGGGAGCTTTCTTT
d_call: TRBD1; clone_size: -; v_call: TRBV19; j_call: TRBJ1-5; cdr3_aa: CASSIPTGGSNQPQHF; cdr3_nt: TGTGCCAGTAGTATCCCGACAGGGGGGAGCAATCAGCCCCAGCATTTT
d_call: -; clone_size: few; v_call: TRBV2; j_call: TRBJ2-1; cdr3_aa: CASRGDGSGGEQFF; cdr3_nt: TGTGCCAGCCGAGGGGACGGGAGTGGGGGTGAGCAGTTCTTC
d_call: TRBD1; clone_size: -; v_call: TRBV7-8; j_call: TRBJ1-2; cdr3_aa: CASSLRPGQGALGGYGYTF; cdr3_nt: TGTGCCAGCAGCCTAAGACCGGGACAGGGGGCTCTCGGGGGCTATGGCTACACCTTC
d_call: -; clone_size: -; v_call: TRBV11-2; j_call: TRBJ2-3; cdr3_aa: CASSFRSSTDTQYF; cdr3_nt: TGTGCCAGCAGCTTCAGGTCTAGCACAGATACGCAGTATTTT
d_call: -; clone_size: -; v_call: TRBV5-1; j_call: TRBJ2-7; cdr3_aa: CASSNNGNEQYF; cdr3_nt: TGCGCCAGCAGCAACAACGGGAACGAGCAGTACTTC
d_call: -; clone_size: -; v_call: TRBV2; j_call: TRBJ1-5; cdr3_aa: CASSWEGLYSNQPQHF; cdr3_nt: TGTGCCAGCAGTTGGGAGGGACTTTATAGCAATCAGCCCCAGCATTTT
d_call: -; clone_size: -; v_call: TRBV11-2; j_call: TRBJ2-3; cdr3_aa: CASSLEYGLSTDTQYF; cdr3_nt: TGTGCCAGCAGCTTAGAGTACGGACTTAGCACAGATACGCAGTATTTT
d_call: TRBD2; clone_size: -; v_call: TRBV5-1; j_call: TRBJ2-2; cdr3_aa: CASSLAGLNTGELFF; cdr3_nt: TGCGCCAGCAGCCTAGCGGGTTTGAACACCGGGGAGCTGTTTTTT
d_call: -; clone_size: -; v_call: TRBV29-1; j_call: TRBJ1-2; cdr3_aa: CSVEARGGYGYTF; cdr3_nt: TGCAGCGTTGAAGCCCGGGGAGGGTATGGCTACACCTTC
d_call: TRBD1; clone_size: -; v_call: TRBV7-3; j_call: TRBJ1-2; cdr3_aa: CASSSQQGAHGYTF; cdr3_nt: TGTGCCAGCAGCTCCCAACAGGGGGCCCATGGCTACACCTTC
d_call: -; clone_size: -; v_call: TRBV12-5; j_call: TRBJ2-7; cdr3_aa: CASGQLSDSRAYEQYF; cdr3_nt: TGTGCTAGTGGTCAACTCTCAGACTCTCGAGCATACGAGCAGTACTTC
d_call: -; clone_size: few; v_call: TRBV2; j_call: TRBJ1-2; cdr3_aa: CASRRTTSRGSRGYTF; cdr3_nt: TGTGCCAGCAGGAGAACCACAAGCAGGGGTTCGAGGGGCTACACCTTC
d_call: -; clone_size: -; v_call: TRBV30; j_call: TRBJ2-3; cdr3_aa: CAWSPGLSADTQYF; cdr3_nt: TGTGCCTGGTCACCGGGACTTTCCGCAGATACGCAGTATTTT
d_call: TRBD2; clone_size: once; v_call: TRBV2; j_call: TRBJ2-1; cdr3_aa: CASSPWTSGYNEQFF; cdr3_nt: TGTGCCAGCAGCCCCTGGACTAGCGGCTACAATGAGCAGTTCTTC
d_call: TRBD2; clone_size: -; v_call: TRBV2; j_call: TRBJ2-2; cdr3_aa: CASSEGLAGTGELFF; cdr3_nt: TGTGCCAGCAGTGAAGGGCTAGCGGGAACCGGGGAGCTGTTTTTT
d_call: -; clone_size: -; v_call: TRBV7-2; j_call: TRBJ2-5; cdr3_aa: CASSLGTGRGETQYF; cdr3_nt: TGTGCCAGCAGCTTAGGGACAGGGAGGGGGGAGACCCAGTACTTC
d_call: TRBD2; clone_size: -; v_call: TRBV27; j_call: TRBJ2-1; cdr3_aa: CASSNQRAGGIYNEQFF; cdr3_nt: TGTGCCAGCAGTAATCAGAGAGCGGGAGGTATTTACAATGAGCAGTTCTTC
d_call: TRBD2; clone_size: -; v_call: TRBV19; j_call: TRBJ2-3; cdr3_aa: CASSEAGGSTDTQYF; cdr3_nt: TGTGCCAGTAGTGAAGCGGGGGGTAGCACAGATACGCAGTATTTT
d_call: -; clone_size: -; v_call: TRBV11-3; j_call: TRBJ2-4; cdr3_aa: CASSSFEGDIQYF; cdr3_nt: TGTGCCAGCAGCTCCTTTGAGGGGGACATTCAGTACTTC
d_call: TRBD1; clone_size: once; v_call: TRBV7-2; j_call: TRBJ1-4; cdr3_aa: CASSLDRGGEKLFF; cdr3_nt: TGTGCCAGCAGCTTAGACAGGGGCGGCGAAAAACTGTTTTTT
d_call: -; clone_size: -; v_call: TRBV5-1; j_call: TRBJ1-2; cdr3_aa: CASSLGGLGANGYTF; cdr3_nt: TGCGCCAGCAGCTTGGGAGGTCTGGGGGCGAATGGCTACACCTTC
d_call: -; clone_size: -; v_call: TRBV2; j_call: TRBJ2-3; cdr3_aa: CASRWGVTDTQYF; cdr3_nt: TGTGCCAGCCGGTGGGGGGTTACAGATACGCAGTATTTT
d_call: TRBD1; clone_size: -; v_call: TRBV4-3; j_call: TRBJ1-4; cdr3_aa: CASSQGTGGTNEKLFF; cdr3_nt: TGCGCCAGCAGCCAAGGGACAGGGGGAACTAATGAAAAACTGTTTTTT
d_call: -; clone_size: -; v_call: TRBV4-2; j_call: TRBJ2-1; cdr3_aa: CASSQAPGLGNEQFF; cdr3_nt: TGTGCCAGCAGCCAGGCCCCGGGACTCGGGAATGAGCAGTTCTTC
d_call: -; clone_size: -; v_call: TRBV21-1; j_call: TRBJ1-5; cdr3_aa: CASSKDGGPSNQPQHF; cdr3_nt: TGTGCCAGCAGCAAAGACGGCGGTCCAAGCAATCAGCCCCAGCATTTT
d_call: TRBD1; clone_size: -; v_call: TRBV2; j_call: TRBJ2-7; cdr3_aa: CASTKGDRPYEQYF; cdr3_nt: TGTGCCAGCACCAAGGGGGACAGGCCCTACGAGCAGTACTTC
d_call: TRBD2; clone_size: -; v_call: TRBV7-2; j_call: TRBJ2-1; cdr3_aa: CASSFASGGGNEQFF; cdr3_nt: TGTGCCAGCAGCTTCGCTAGCGGGGGGGGAAATGAGCAGTTCTTC
d_call: TRBD2; clone_size: -; v_call: TRBV4-1; j_call: TRBJ2-7; cdr3_aa: CASSQDSGRVGEQYF; cdr3_nt: TGCGCCAGCAGCCAAGACAGCGGGAGAGTGGGAGAGCAGTACTTC
d_call: -; clone_size: -; v_call: TRBV11-1; j_call: TRBJ1-1; cdr3_aa: CASSHPGNTEAFF; cdr3_nt: TGTGCCAGCAGCCACCCAGGTAACACTGAAGCTTTCTTT
d_call: TRBD1; clone_size: -; v_call: TRBV9; j_call: TRBJ1-1; cdr3_aa: CASSVGQGALNTEAFF; cdr3_nt: TGTGCCAGCAGCGTAGGACAGGGGGCCCTGAACACTGAAGCTTTCTTT
d_call: -; clone_size: -; v_call: TRBV18; j_call: TRBJ1-6; cdr3_aa: CASSPGGALGSPLHF; cdr3_nt: TGTGCCAGCTCACCAGGGGGCGCGTTAGGTTCACCCCTCCACTTT
d_call: -; clone_size: -; v_call: TRBV19; j_call: TRBJ1-5; cdr3_aa: CASRSGDYQPQHF; cdr3_nt: TGTGCCAGTAGAAGCGGAGATTATCAGCCCCAGCATTTT